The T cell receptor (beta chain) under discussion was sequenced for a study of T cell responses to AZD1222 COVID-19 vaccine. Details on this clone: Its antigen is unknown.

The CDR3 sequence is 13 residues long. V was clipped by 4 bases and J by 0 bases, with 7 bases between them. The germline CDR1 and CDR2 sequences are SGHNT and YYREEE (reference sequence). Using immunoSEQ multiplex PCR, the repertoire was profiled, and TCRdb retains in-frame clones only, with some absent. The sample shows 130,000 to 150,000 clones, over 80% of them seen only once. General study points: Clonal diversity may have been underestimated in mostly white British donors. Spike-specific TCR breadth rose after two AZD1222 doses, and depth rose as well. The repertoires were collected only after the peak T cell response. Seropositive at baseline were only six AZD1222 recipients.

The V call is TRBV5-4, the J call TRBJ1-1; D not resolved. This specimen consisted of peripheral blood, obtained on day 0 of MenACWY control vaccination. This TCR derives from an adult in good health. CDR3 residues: CASSARLNTEAFF. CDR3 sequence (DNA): TGTGCCAGCAGCGCTCGATTGAACACTGAAGCTTTCTTT.